This TCR beta chain comes out of a study of shared clonotypes between healthy human individuals (dated by TCRdb to the early 2020s). Study-level background: The cohort comprised a couple of women and three men aged 18 to 49 years. Between about 0.85 and 10 billion PBMCs per donor were obtained by leukapheresis. For each donor, three plates each were used for CD4 naive and CD4 memory, two plates were used for CD8 naive, and one plate was used for CD8 memory. The study deeply sequenced blood TCR repertoires of roughly five healthy adults to estimate repertoire size and the extent of clonotype sharing between individuals. Libraries were prepared and TCR repertoires were sequenced by different laboratories using diverse techniques, in order to increase sequencing depth and limit assay-specific biases.

The CDR3 goes from the cysteine to the phenylalanine over 15 residues. The read is trimmed to its CDR3 DNA, 45 bases read in frame from base 1. V is trimmed back by 2 bases and J by 11 bases, and the junction contains 11 bases that no gene match accounts for. Taken from the germline V gene, the CDR1 and CDR2 loops are SGHTA and FQGTGA. The study at large found these results: Compared with non-shared clonotypes, the clonotypes found in all four sorted-subset donors had higher generation probabilities. Larger estimated clonotype richness was generally found for naive subsets than for memory subsets. Even with the large sequencing depth, rarefaction of the sorted-subset datasets indicated that sequencing was incomplete. Sampling was restricted to blood, and TCR repertoires in tissues likely differ from the TCR repertoires found in blood. The small number of donors limited the genetic and exposure-history diversity represented. About 4.5% of naive CD4, around 3.6% of naive CD8, approximately 2% of memory CD4, and 0.4% of memory CD8 clonotypes were shared across a few donors. Pairwise subsampling led to the expectation that sequencing depth would affect the degree of clonotype sharing among donors.

TCR CDR3 regions were amplified from genomic DNA by multiplex PCR using the deep immunoSEQ assay. For each cell subset, the extracted genomic DNA was distributed evenly across all wells of several immunoSEQ 96-well plates, and each plate served as one replicate. For sorted subsets, approximately 200 ng of genomic DNA, equivalent to roughly 33,000 T cell genomes, went into each replicate PCR. Purified libraries were measured with a Qubit 3.0 fluorometer, size-checked on a Bioanalyzer 2100, and measured again with the KAPA Library Quantification kit. Every immunoSEQ 96-well plate was sequenced on a separate single-read 150-cycle Illumina NextSeq 550 flow cell. Turning to the authors' computational methods: The immunoSEQ output contained only junctional sequences without quality scores, so filtering could not match that applied to full-length reads. Sequences were annotated with PyIR, a Python wrapper for IgBLAST v1.9, and V/J genes and CDR3 were assigned using IMGT germline references. Any read was removed if the V/J assignment was weak (E-value above 1e-6), the CDR3 was missing, or the read contained stop codons, out-of-frame junctions, or ambiguous translated residues. V3J clonotypes were defined by identical inferred V gene, J gene, and CDR3 amino acid sequence. Percentage overlap between repertoires was calculated by dividing the number of shared unique clonotypes by the size of the smaller repertoire. Repertoire richness was assessed with RTK rarefaction, the Chao1 estimator, and Recon v2.1 estimates of unobserved clonotypes. Generation probabilities were computed with OLGA for all TCRbeta clonotypes obtained by the gDNA method from several donors. TCRdb mirrors the immuneACCESS table, restricted to in-frame sequences. Some clones are absent from its copies; in checked studies, under half trace to an unresolved V gene, and the reason for the others is unknown. That table supplies the V and J calls and clone size; D and trimming were determined from the DNA. The sample table shows hundreds of thousands of clones, and about 74% are seen once. About 1.7% of the sample rests with the top ten.

Donors were healthy HIV-negative adults with no recently reported acute infections or vaccinations. Every donor was a Caucasian adult living in Nashville, Tennessee, USA. CD4+ T cells were enriched by magnetic negative selection; naive cells were then positively selected on CD45RA, and the negative fraction formed the memory subset. Blood was obtained by leukapheresis, after which PBMCs were separated by Ficoll-Histopaque density gradient centrifugation and cryopreserved in liquid nitrogen vapor phase. Purity and quantity of every magnetically sorted T cell population were checked by analytical flow cytometry. Each sorted fraction had its genomic DNA isolated and then quantified by UV absorbance on a Nanodrop 2000c. Worth noting for this clone: The target of this receptor is not known. Qualities for individual bases were not recorded, and no much larger clone is one base off.

The clonotype comes from a woman younger than 45 in good health. The sequenced sample was memory CD4+ T cells sorted from blood. This specimen's cell subset or site label, per the study, means: CD45RA-negative fraction. The chain is encoded by TRBV7-3 joined to TRBJ2-2; TRBD1 lines up with 7 middle nucleotides. At the DNA level, the sequence is TGTGCCAGCAGCTTATCTGGAGGACAGGCATCTGAGCTGTTTTTT. Its protein reads: CASSLSGGQASELFF. This CDR3, with the reference TRBV7-3 and TRBJ2-2 proteins standing in past its ends, gives the full variable domain GAGVSQTPSNKVTEKGKYVELRCDPISGHTALYWYRQSLGQGPEFLIYFQGTGAADDSGLPNDRFFAVRPEGSVSTLKIQRTERGDSAVYLCASSLSGGQASELFFGEGSRLTVL.